This is a list of T cell receptor beta chains from one sample in a study of Ad26.COV2.S vaccination and SARS-CoV-2 variants. Method: immunoSEQ multiplex PCR; TCRdb's copy keeps in-frame clones and lacks some. The sample lists under 600,000 clones, roughly nine tenths occurring once. Here the sequenced sample was peripheral blood, taken in a trial of Ad26.COV2.S vaccine versus placebo. The receptors were gathered from a person aged 18 to 65 who received the Ad26.COV2.S COVID-19 vaccine or a placebo. The CDR3 runs from the conserved cysteine through the conserved F or W. D genes are given only for firm matches. Size tells how often a clone was seen (once, few, many) or the class of an expanded clone, and some rows leave it out.

cdr3_nt cdr3_aa j_call clone_size d_call v_call
TGCGCCAGCAGCCAAGATCAAGCGGTCACGCAGTATTTT CASSQDQAVTQYF TRBJ2-3 . . TRBV4-3
TGTGCCAGCAGCCCTTGGGAGTTGGGGAACACCATATATTTT CASSPWELGNTIYF TRBJ1-3 . . TRBV28
TGTGCCAGCAGTGAAGGACAGGGATACACTGAAGCTTTCTTT CASSEGQGYTEAFF TRBJ1-1 . TRBD1 TRBV6-1
TGTGCCAGCTCACCATACACCAGGAACACTGAAGCTTTCTTT CASSPYTRNTEAFF TRBJ1-1 . . TRBV18
TGTGCCAGCAGCTTAGAGTCGCTGGGAGGTCGGTCACCCCTCCACTTT CASSLESLGGRSPLHF TRBJ1-6 . . TRBV7-9
TGTGCCAGCAGCAAAGGGACTAGCGGGAGTTCCCCAGATACGCAGTATTTT CASSKGTSGSSPDTQYF TRBJ2-3 . . TRBV21-1
TGTGCCAGCAGTTACACCGACAGAGGCTATGGCTACACCTTC CASSYTDRGYGYTF TRBJ1-2 . . TRBV6-2/TRBV6-3
TGTGCCAGCAGCTCCCCCTACAGGGGTTCCACTGAAGCTTTCTTT CASSSPYRGSTEAFF TRBJ1-1 . TRBD1 TRBV7-8
TGCAGCTCGACCCGGCAGGCGGGAGTAGAGACCCAGTACTTC CSSTRQAGVETQYF TRBJ2-5 . TRBD2 TRBV29-1
TGTGCCAGCAGTGACCCGACAGGGGGATTCTACGAGCAGTACTTC CASSDPTGGFYEQYF TRBJ2-7 . TRBD1 TRBV2
TGCGCCAGCAGCCCTGGTGGGAACTTGAACACTGAAGCTTTCTTT CASSPGGNLNTEAFF TRBJ1-1 . . TRBV5-1
TGTGCCATCTCCCCTTCCCTCAATGAAAAACTGTTTTTT CAISPSLNEKLFF TRBJ1-4 . . TRBV10-3
TGTGCCTGGAGTCGGGCCGGGTATAGCAATCAGCCCCAGCATTTT CAWSRAGYSNQPQHF TRBJ1-5 once . TRBV30
TGTGCCAGCAGCTTCCCACCCCGGGCGGTGGGAGAGACCCAGTACTTC CASSFPPRAVGETQYF TRBJ2-5 many . TRBV7-9
TGTGCCAGCAAGAGGGGGGGCTTTGTCACAGATACGCAGTATTTT CASKRGGFVTDTQYF TRBJ2-3 few . TRBV11-2
TGTGCCAGCAGTACACCCAAACTTCAGGGCATGAACACTGAAGCTTTCTTT CASSTPKLQGMNTEAFF TRBJ1-1 few . TRBV27
TGTGCCAGCAGTCCGCTAGCGGGGGGCCGCACTTCTAGCACAGATACGCAGTATTTT CASSPLAGGRTSSTDTQYF TRBJ2-3 . TRBD2 TRBV27
TGTGCCAGCAGCGGTAGGACAGGGGTCTATGGCTACACCTTC CASSGRTGVYGYTF TRBJ1-2 . TRBD1 TRBV7-9
TGTGCCAGTAGAGGTACACCGCTAGCCAAAAACATTCAGTACTTC CASRGTPLAKNIQYF TRBJ2-4 . . TRBV19
TGTGCCAGCAGTTCGGGACAGGGAAGGACTGAAGCTTTCTTT CASSSGQGRTEAFF TRBJ1-1 . TRBD1 TRBV6-5
TGCGCCAGCAGCCAAGACGGGGGACTAGCTGGTTCCTACGAGCAGTACTTC CASSQDGGLAGSYEQYF TRBJ2-7 . TRBD2 TRBV4-1
TGTGCCTGGAGTCCCCCGTTCGGTAGCGGAAACACAGATACGCAGTATTTT CAWSPPFGSGNTDTQYF TRBJ2-3 . . TRBV30
TGTGCCACCGGTTCGGCCGGTCAGCCCCAGCATTTT CATGSAGQPQHF TRBJ1-5 few . TRBV15
TGCGCCAGCAGACAGGGGAGCACTGAAGCTTTCTTT CASRQGSTEAFF TRBJ1-1 . TRBD1 TRBV4-3
TGTGCCAGCAGTGCCAACCAGGGGGCGGGCGGCTACACCTTC CASSANQGAGGYTF TRBJ1-2 . TRBD1 TRBV6-2/TRBV6-3
TGTGCCAGCAGCCAGGCGGGAGAAAGAGGGACCCAGTACTTC CASSQAGERGTQYF TRBJ2-5 . TRBD2 TRBV14
TGTGCCAGTAGTATTTCTAGGACACCTCTCAATCAGCCCCAGCATTTT CASSISRTPLNQPQHF TRBJ1-5 . . TRBV19
TGTGCCAGCAGCTCCGGACAGGGGGGATTTAGGGCTGAAGCTTTCTTT CASSSGQGGFRAEAFF TRBJ1-1 . TRBD1 TRBV7-6
TGTGCCAGCAGCAAAGATGCGCACTGTGAAAAACTGTTTTTT CASSKDAHCEKLFF TRBJ1-4 . . TRBV21-1
TGTGCCAGCAGTTTAGCGGTTCAGCCCCAGCATTTT CASSLAVQPQHF TRBJ1-5 few . TRBV28
TGTGCCAGCAGCCTGACAGGGGCGTCCACCATATATTTT CASSLTGASTIYF TRBJ1-3 . TRBD1 TRBV6-5
TGTGCCAGCAGCCTAGTAGGCCGGGGTGGGTTTGAGCCCCAGCATTTT CASSLVGRGGFEPQHF TRBJ1-5 . . TRBV14
TGTGCCAGCAGACCGGGACAGGGGGCGCGTGGGGCCAACGTCCTGACTTTC CASRPGQGARGANVLTF TRBJ2-6 . TRBD1 TRBV27